These 20 T cell receptor beta chains came from one sample sequenced in a study of cytomegalovirus exposure and HLA in healthy donors. PCR amplification relied on 60 Vbeta primers (plus 13 Jbeta primers). Here immunoSEQ multiplex PCR was the method, and the copy in TCRdb shows in-frame clones only, minus some. The sample lists tens of thousands of clones, about 73% occurring once. The sample was PBMCs. The receptors here all came from a woman aged 50 to 65 in good health and CMV-seropositive.

To note about this clone: The germline gene is not matched at one end of the junction; a read error may be the cause. This chain uses TRBV7-9 with TRBJ1-1; 10 bases align to TRBD1. The CDR3 runs to 17 residues. Germline V gene lookup returns CDR1 SEHNR and CDR2 FQNEAQ (reference sequence). CDR3 coding DNA: TGTTCCAGCAGCGAGACAGGGGGCGGCCTGATGAACACTGAAGCTTTCTTT. It specifies CSSSETGGGLMNTEAFF.

The J gene is TRBJ2-7, the V gene TRBV7-2; D not resolved. Germline assignment: CDR1 SGHTA and CDR2 FQGNSA. The CDR3 covers 16 residues. Trimming shortened V by 3 bases and J by 1 base, and 16 bases separated the two germline ends. The CDR3 reads CASSFPLRQLSYEQYF. The CDR3 region has the DNA TGTGCCAGCAGCTTCCCCCTCCGACAACTTTCCTACGAGCAGTACTTC. The full variable domain, completed using reference TRBV7-2 and TRBJ2-7, is GAGVSQSPSNKVTEKGKDVELRCDPISGHTALYWYRQSLGQGLEFLIYFQGNSAPDKSGLPSDRFSAERTGGSVSTLTIQRTQQEDSAVYLCASSFPLRQLSYEQYFGPGTRLTVT.

This clone was recorded a few times. The CDR3 DNA reads TGTGCCAGCAGTTTTTCGGCTAGCGGACTCTACGAGCAGTACTTC. Translated: CASSFSASGLYEQYF. This sequence joins TRBV28 and TRBJ2-7; 7 bases agree with TRBD2. The CDR3 extends over 15 amino acids. Trimming cost V 3 bases and J 3 bases; bases outside gene matches: 8. Germline CDR1 and CDR2: MDHEN and SYDVKM.

The count of this clone is one. This chain connects TRBV18 to TRBJ2-1; perhaps TRBD1 as D (6 bases). Germline CDR1 KGHSH, CDR2 LQKENI. Trimming left V 2 bases short and J 0 bases short, with 11 bases between. The CDR3 runs 16 residues. CDR3 residues: CASSPSQGYSYNEQFF. CDR3 in DNA: TGTGCCAGCTCACCAAGTCAGGGGTACTCCTACAATGAGCAGTTCTTC.

V gene TRBV9 combines with J gene TRBJ2-1, with 12 bases identical to TRBD2. In germline, CDR1 is SGDLS, CDR2 YYNGEE. The V and J ends lost 0 bases and 9 bases, in that order; junction bases with no gene match: 7. This CDR3 is 16 amino acids long. The DNA for the CDR3 is TGTGCCAGCAGCGTAGGACTAGCGGGAGATATCGGTGAGCAGTTCTTC. This encodes CASSVGLAGDIGEQFF.

J is TRBJ1-1 and V is TRBV2; unclear D gene. The V end was cut by 4 bases, the J end by 11 bases, with 20 bases between. The length of the CDR3 is 14 residues. In germline, CDR1 is SNHLY, CDR2 FYNNEI. The CDR3 loop is CASSGALRVLGAFF. In DNA form, the CDR3 reads TGTGCCAGCAGTGGTGCGTTACGGGTCCTTGGGGCTTTCTTT.

As for this clone: The junction and the germline gene differ at one end; a read error may be behind it. This sample also contains other DNA sequences that code for the same CDR3. The chain links TRBV5-4 to TRBJ2-7, with D perhaps matching TRBD1 (5 bases). The CDR3 has 15 residues. CDR1 is SGHNT and CDR2 is YYREEE in the germline V gene (reference sequence). The CDR3 loop is CASSLGPTESYEQYF. The CDR3 coding sequence is TGCGCCAGCAGCTTGGGCCCGACAGAATCCTACGAGCAGTACTTC.

This chain connects TRBV19 to TRBJ1-4; D is perhaps TRBD1 (6 bases). The CDR3 is 16 amino acids. Germline V lookup: CDR1 LNHDA, CDR2 SQIVND (reference sequence). Trimming removed 5 bases at V and 0 bases at J, with 13 bases between. In DNA, the CDR3 is TGTGCCAGTAGTTGGAGAGGGGGATCAACTAATGAAAAACTGTTTTTT. It encodes CASSWRGGSTNEKLFF.

This sequence joins TRBV13 and TRBJ1-2; D is possibly TRBD1 (5 bases). CDR1 is PRHDT and CDR2 is FYEKMQ in the germline V gene (reference sequence). The CDR3 loop spans 14 amino acids. Trimming took off 5 bases at V and 3 bases at J, with 13 bases between the two ends. The CDR3: CASSPQGTYYGYTF. The DNA for the CDR3 is TGTGCCAGCAGCCCGCAAGGGACTTACTATGGCTACACCTTC.

V is TRBV5-6 and J is TRBJ2-2; a weak D match, TRBD2 (5 bases). In germline, CDR1 is SGHDT, CDR2 YYEEEE. Trimming took 5 bases from V and 2 from J, leaving 13 bases between them. This CDR3 contains 15 residues. DNA for the CDR3: TGTGCCAGCAGTCCCGGACTGGTTAACACCGGGGAGCTGTTTTTT. Its protein is CASSPGLVNTGELFF.

The chain uses TRBV28 and TRBJ2-7; the D is unclear. V lost 3 bases to trimming and J lost 7 bases, with 10 bases between them. Germline values: CDR1 MDHEN, CDR2 SYDVKM. This CDR3 comprises 12 residues. CDR3 bases: TGTGCCAGCAGTTTGGTCCTGAGGGAGCAGTACTTC. The encoded protein is CASSLVLREQYF.

The genes are TRBV7-2 and TRBJ1-6; no definite D call. This CDR3 is built from 16 residues. Trimming left V 1 base short and J 5 bases short, with 12 bases between. Germline lookup yields CDR1 SGHTA and CDR2 FQGNSA. The CDR3 DNA is TGTGCCAGCAGCTTAGAAGGCCGGGTGGATAATTCACCCCTCCACTTT. It codes for CASSLEGRVDNSPLHF.

V and J are TRBV7-9 and TRBJ1-2; D gene unclear. CDR3 size: 13 residues. CDR1 and CDR2 (germline): SEHNR, FQNEAQ (reference sequence). The V end lost 4 bases, the J end lost 0 bases, and 6 bases lay between the germline ends. The chain's CDR3 is CASSSRSNYGYTF. DNA of the CDR3: TGTGCCAGCAGCTCCAGGTCTAACTATGGCTACACCTTC.

The chain links TRBV11-2 to TRBJ1-2; no reliable D call. V lost 5 bases, J lost 9 bases, and 19 bases lay in between. Germline V lookup: CDR1 SGHAT, CDR2 FQNNGV. The CDR3 has 14 residues. CDR3 DNA: TGTGCCAGCAGCGGAGCTCCGGGTCCTAATCGCTACACCTTC. Translating it yields CASSGAPGPNRYTF.

The chain is built from TRBV28 and TRBJ2-1; D perhaps matches TRBD1 (5 bases). The length of the CDR3 is 12 residues. Trimming pared 1 base from V and 10 bases from J, leaving 8 bases between. The V gene's germline CDR1 is MDHEN and CDR2 SYDVKM. DNA of the CDR3: TGTGCCAGCAGTTTATTAAAGGGGGAGCAGTTCTTC. Residues: CASSLLKGEQFF.

This clone rates as medium-sized. This chain links TRBV10-3 with TRBJ2-7; TRBD2 aligns across 10 bases. Germline loops: CDR1 ENHRY, CDR2 SYGVKD. This CDR3 is 15 amino acids long. V was clipped by 3 bases and J by 4 bases; unmatched bases: 6. The CDR3 loop is CAISEEAGGPYEQYF. In DNA, the CDR3 is TGTGCCATCAGTGAAGAAGCGGGAGGGCCGTACGAGCAGTACTTC.

This clone has a handful of counts. The V call is TRBV2, the J call TRBJ2-7, with D unresolved. Germline V gives CDR1 SNHLY, CDR2 FYNNEI. The ends were cut back, 3 bases at V and 9 bases at J, with 9 bases in the middle. The CDR3 totals 11 residues. Written as DNA, the CDR3 is TGTGCCAGCAGTGATCGCCGAGGGCAGTACTTC. Encoded protein: CASSDRRGQYF. Full variable domain (missing parts from reference TRBV2 and TRBJ2-7): EPEVTQTPSHQVTQMGQEVILRCVPISNHLYFYWYRQILGQKVEFLVSFYNNEISEKSEIFDDQFSVERPDGSNFTLKIRSTKLEDSAMYFCASSDRRGQYFGPGTRLTVT.

The gene calls are TRBV10-3 and TRBJ2-3; D is unresolved. The V end was cut by 5 bases, the J end by 1 base, with 13 bases between. The CDR3 runs 15 residues. Germline loops: CDR1 ENHRY, CDR2 SYGVKD. CDR3 sequence reads: CAISSNSVGTDTQYF. The CDR3 coding sequence is TGTGCCATCAGTTCGAATTCTGTAGGCACAGATACGCAGTATTTT.

V and J are TRBV10-1 and TRBJ2-7, with 13 bases lining up with TRBD2. CDR3 length equals 16 residues. Germline CDR1 reads WNHNN; CDR2 reads SYGVQD (reference sequence). The trim removed 4 bases at V and 3 bases at J, leaving 6 bases unmatched. The CDR3 bases are TGCGCCAGCAGTGTTACTAGGACTAGCGGGAGCTACGAGCAGTACTTC. The encoded protein is CASSVTRTSGSYEQYF.

The gene calls are TRBV28 and TRBJ2-7; tentative D call: TRBD1 (5 bases). The CDR3 totals 13 residues. Germline V gene data show CDR1 as MDHEN and CDR2 as SYDVKM. V lost 10 bases to trimming and J lost 3 bases, with 16 bases between them. The CDR3 sequence: CANPWGQGYEQYF. The DNA for the CDR3 is TGTGCCAACCCGTGGGGCCAGGGCTACGAGCAGTACTTC.